This paragraph covers one T cell receptor beta chain sequence. Its target is unknown. This record belongs to a study of persistence of HIV-infected CD4 T cells. Study conclusions and caveats: The rare CMV-responding cells with HIV-1 proviruses were not separately TCR-sequenced.

The ends lost 0 bases at V and 6 bases at J; junction bases unmatched: 7. The CDR3 covers 15 residues. Germline CDR1 reads WNHNN; CDR2 reads SYGVQD (reference sequence). The immunoSEQ assay was version 4, run in survey mode. Profiling relied on immunoSEQ multiplex PCR, and the TCRdb table lists in-frame clones only, not all of them. The table has about 30,000 clones, roughly 71% seen once. The stimulus was an HIV-1 Gag 15-mer peptide pool, 1 ug/peptide/mL. Sorting of responding CD4+ T cells relied on upregulated CD40 ligand together with CD69. This material consisted of CD4+ T cells sorted from PBMCs after roughly 18-hour stimulation, taken from a patient who received antiretroviral therapy. This TCR derives from an adult man with HIV who was CMV-seropositive. The chain joins TRBV10-1 to TRBJ2-7; TRBD1 aligns across 8 bases. The CDR3 sequence: CASSESTPDRAEQYF. CDR3 in DNA: TGCGCCAGCAGTGAGTCGACTCCGGACAGGGCCGAGCAGTACTTC.